What follows are 17 T cell receptor beta chains derived from one specimen sequenced in a study of metastatic and nonmetastatic thyroid tumors (dated by TCRdb to about 2020). Before undergoing thyroid surgery, none of the patients had been given any kind of treatment. Libraries were constructed by PCR. The sequencer was an Illumina HiSeq 4000. The public reads were reanalyzed by TCRdb: fastp trimming at Q25, MiXCR alignment, in-frame beta chains only. The sample contains about 85,000 clones, around 7.8% of them found a single time. The ten largest clones capture 8.8% of the sample. The sample was blood. These receptors were taken from a female donor with papillary thyroid cancer or a benign thyroid nodule (not recorded which). Some clones in this sample may be carry-over from other donors' samples.

This clone was detected many times. V and J are TRBV9 and TRBJ1-6, with D perhaps TRBD1 (5 bases). Trimming pared 2 bases from V and 6 bases from J, leaving 9 bases between. CDR3 length equals 14 residues. The germline V gene has CDR1 SGDLS and CDR2 YYNGEE. CDR3 in amino acids: CASSVEGVNSPLHF. CDR3 in DNA: TGTGCCAGCAGCGTGGAAGGGGTTAATTCACCCCTCCACTTT. The variable domain in full, completed from reference TRBV9 and TRBJ1-6, reads DSGVTQTPKHLITATGQRVTLRCSPRSGDLSVYWYQQSLDQGLQFLIQYYNGEERAKGNILERFSAQQFPDLHSELNLSSLELGDSALYFCASSVEGVNSPLHFGNGTRLTVT.

A note on this clone: A clone one base away is much larger, so this may be a read error. The J gene is TRBJ2-5, the V gene TRBV24-1, with D possibly TRBD1 on 7 matching bases. This CDR3 contains 13 residues. Germline-derived CDR1 and CDR2 are KGHDR and SFDVKD. CDR3 coding DNA: TGTGTCACCAGTGCCCAGGGGGGCAAGACCCAGTACTTC. Translating gives CVTSAQGGKTQYF.

This sequence joins TRBV5-5 and TRBJ1-3, with 10 bases matching TRBD1. The CDR3 loop spans 15 amino acids. The V gene's germline CDR1 is SGHKS and CDR2 YYEKEE (reference sequence). The junction had 3 bases not matched to a gene; V was cut back by 4 bases and J by 2 bases. The CDR3 region has the DNA TGTGCCAGCAGCAGGGACAGGGGAACTGGAAACACCATATATTTT. Its translation is CASSRDRGTGNTIYF. The full variable domain, with the rest looked up from reference TRBV5-5 and TRBJ1-3, is DAGVTQSPTHLIKTRGQQVTLRCSPISGHKSVSWYQQVLGQGPQFIFQYYEKEERGRGNFPDRFSARQFPNYSSELNVNALLLGDSALYLCASSRDRGTGNTIYFGEGSWLTVV.

The CDR3 sequence: CASSLDNSPLHF. CDR3 in DNA: TGTGCCAGCAGCTTAGATAATTCACCCCTCCACTTT. The chain joins TRBV7-9 to TRBJ1-6; no definite D call. This CDR3 has 12 residues. Per germline, CDR1 SEHNR and CDR2 FQNEAQ (reference sequence). The V end lost 1 base, the J end lost 5 bases, and 0 bases lay between the germline ends.

This clone was seen many times. This chain uses TRBV27 with TRBJ2-7; D might be TRBD1 (5 bases). V lost 2 bases and J 9 bases, leaving 20 bases between the germline ends. Germline V gene data show CDR1 as MNHEY and CDR2 as SMNVEV (reference sequence). CDR3 length: 15 amino acids. The CDR3 here is CASSLGQYPLVRQYF. The CDR3 DNA reads TGTGCCAGCAGTTTAGGACAATACCCCCTCGTACGGCAGTACTTC.

This clone was detected many times. The chain couples TRBV2 to TRBJ1-5, with D perhaps TRBD1 (6 bases). The CDR3 has 14 amino acids. Germline values: CDR1 SNHLY, CDR2 FYNNEI. The ends were cut back, 7 bases at V and 7 bases at J, with 17 bases in the middle. The CDR3 DNA is TGTGCCAGCAAGGAAGGGGGTTCGGTACAGCCCCAGCATTTT. It is translated as CASKEGGSVQPQHF.

This clone was detected only a few times. The chain uses TRBV29-1 and TRBJ1-4; 11 bases agree with TRBD1. Germline V gene lookup returns CDR1 SQVTM and CDR2 ANQGSEA. This CDR3 spans 14 amino acids. Trimming took 7 bases from V and 8 from J; bases not matched to a gene: 9. The CDR3 nucleotides are TGCAGCGGGTGGACAGGGGGCGCTGAGGAAAAACTGTTTTTT. Its translation is CSGWTGGAEEKLFF.

This clone was counted at least ten times. V gene TRBV11-2 combines with J gene TRBJ2-7; tentative D call: TRBD1 (6 bases). V was pared by 7 bases and J by 5 bases, with 15 bases between. Looked up from germline, CDR1 is SGHAT and CDR2 is FQNNGV. The CDR3 is made up of 13 amino acids. The CDR3 nucleotides are TGTGCCAGCACCAGACAGGAAACGGACGAGCAGTACTTC. Residues: CASTRQETDEQYF. Complete variable domain (other parts from reference TRBV11-2 and TRBJ2-7): EAGVAQSPRYKIIEKRQSVAFWCNPISGHATLYWYQQILGQGPKLLIQFQNNGVVDDSQLPKDRFSAERLKGVDSTLKIQPAKLEDSAVYLCASTRQETDEQYFGPGTRLTVT.

This clone was recorded many times. The chain recombines TRBV12-3 or TRBV12-4 with TRBJ2-3; D possibly matches TRBD1 or TRBD2 (6 bases each). The V end was cut by 2 bases, the J end by 5 bases, with 17 bases between. The CDR3 consists of 16 residues. The chain's CDR3 is CASSLIGGPGRDTQYF. For the CDR3, the DNA is TGTGCCAGCAGTTTAATAGGGGGGCCCGGAAGAGATACGCAGTATTTT.

This clone has just a few counts. The genes are TRBV24-1 and TRBJ2-2; 10 bases map to TRBD1. The V gene end was trimmed by 4 bases and the J gene end by 7 bases; junction bases not matched to a gene: 8. This CDR3 is 16 amino acids long. CDR1 and CDR2 from the germline V gene are KGHDR and SFDVKD. CDR3 DNA sequence: TGTGCCACCAGTGACACCGACAGGGGGCAAGGCGGGGAGCTGTTTTTT. It codes for CATSDTDRGQGGELFF.

This clone was detected only a few times. CDR3 protein: CASSLASGDGTDTQYF. The CDR3 nucleotides are TGTGCCAGCAGTTTAGCCTCAGGGGATGGGACAGATACGCAGTATTTT. This chain connects TRBV12-3 or TRBV12-4 to TRBJ2-3; D might be TRBD1 (6 bases). The CDR3 extends over 16 amino acids. With 0 bases removed from V and 3 bases from J, the gap between germline ends came to 13 bases.

The chain uses TRBV11-2 and TRBJ2-2; 9 bases are shared with TRBD2. This CDR3 contains 16 residues. With 8 bases clipped from V and 3 bases from J, the junction kept 10 bases outside the gene matches. Germline CDR1 and CDR2: SGHAT and FQNNGV. For the CDR3, the DNA is TGTGCCAGCGGCAGAGGACTAGCGTATGACACCGGGGAGCTGTTTTTT. Residues: CASGRGLAYDTGELFF.

As to this clone: This clone may be a read error of a much larger clone one base away. The rearrangement joins TRBV5-1 to TRBJ2-5, with TRBD1 identical over 7 bases. CDR3 size: 15 residues. The J segment lost 0 bases and the V segment lost 4 bases, leaving 6 bases of the junction unmatched. Germline V lookup: CDR1 SGHRS, CDR2 YFSETQ. The CDR3 is CASSRDGQDQETQYF. The CDR3 DNA is TGCGCCAGCAGCCGGGACGGACAGGACCAAGAGACCCAGTACTTC.

This clone was counted ten times or more. This chain uses TRBV5-1 with TRBJ2-7; D remains unclear. The V end was cut by 3 bases, the J end by 4 bases, with 11 bases between. Germline CDR1 and CDR2: SGHRS and YFSETQ. The CDR3 spans 13 residues. The DNA for the CDR3 is TGCGCCAGCAGCTCGACTGGGCCTTACGAGCAGTACTTC. This encodes CASSSTGPYEQYF.

This clone was seen repeatedly, ten times or more. V gene TRBV5-1 combines with J gene TRBJ2-1, with D hard to call. The CDR3 length is 13 residues. The germline V and J ends were trimmed by 1 base and 7 bases, with 9 bases remaining between them. CDR1 and CDR2 from the germline V gene are SGHRS and YFSETQ. CDR3 nucleotides: TGCGCCAGCAGCTTGATCGAAACTAATGAGCAGTTCTTC. Encoded protein: CASSLIETNEQFF.

This clone has a handful of counts. The rearrangement uses TRBV6-2 or TRBV6-3 and TRBJ2-3, with D maybe TRBD1 (5 bases). The CDR3 has 18 amino acids. The germline CDR1 and CDR2 sequences are MNHEY and SVGEGT. Trimming pared 2 bases from V and 2 bases from J, leaving 20 bases between. CDR3 loop: CASSYRFQGVRTTDTQYF. Written as DNA, the CDR3 is TGTGCCAGCAGTTACCGCTTTCAGGGTGTTCGAACCACAGATACGCAGTATTTT.

At least ten counts were recorded for this clone. V usage is TRBV2 and J usage is TRBJ1-2; 8 nucleotides line up with TRBD1. CDR3 length equals 12 residues. CDR1 is SNHLY and CDR2 is FYNNEI in the germline V gene. Trimming removed 4 bases from V and 7 bases from J; junction bases left unmatched: 2. Written as DNA, the CDR3 is TGTGCCAGCAGTGGGACAGGGACTGGCTACACCTTC. Amino acids: CASSGTGTGYTF. Supplemented by reference TRBV2 and TRBJ1-2, the full variable domain reads EPEVTQTPSHQVTQMGQEVILRCVPISNHLYFYWYRQILGQKVEFLVSFYNNEISEKSEIFDDQFSVERPDGSNFTLKIRSTKLEDSAMYFCASSGTGTGYTFGSGTRLTVV.